This TCR beta chain was recovered during a study of EBV T-cell therapy then PD-1 blockade in nasopharyngeal carcinoma. In the case of this clone: Its target is unknown.

Treatment in this sample: AdE1-LMPpoly-expanded autologous EBV-specific T-cell therapy followed by anti-PD-1 nivolumab. Sequenced by immunoSEQ multiplex PCR; TCRdb stores in-frame clones only, minus some. The sample gives 15,000 to 20,000 clones, around four fifths of which show up once; approximately 28% is in the top ten. The TCR originated in a man in his forties with nasopharyngeal carcinoma. The source was CD8+ T cells from blood, collected at day 0 from a patient whose treatment included autologous EBV-specific T cells and nivolumab.

The CDR3 sequence: CASSRGGPSYNEQFF. In DNA, the CDR3 is TGTGCCAGCAGCCGCGGGGGGCCCTCCTACAATGAGCAGTTCTTC. The genes are TRBV7-6 and TRBJ2-1, with 8 bases fitting TRBD2. Looked up from germline, CDR1 is SGHVS and CDR2 is FNYEAQ. There are 15 residues in the CDR3. With V trimmed by 5 bases and J by 0 bases, 3 bases remained unmatched.